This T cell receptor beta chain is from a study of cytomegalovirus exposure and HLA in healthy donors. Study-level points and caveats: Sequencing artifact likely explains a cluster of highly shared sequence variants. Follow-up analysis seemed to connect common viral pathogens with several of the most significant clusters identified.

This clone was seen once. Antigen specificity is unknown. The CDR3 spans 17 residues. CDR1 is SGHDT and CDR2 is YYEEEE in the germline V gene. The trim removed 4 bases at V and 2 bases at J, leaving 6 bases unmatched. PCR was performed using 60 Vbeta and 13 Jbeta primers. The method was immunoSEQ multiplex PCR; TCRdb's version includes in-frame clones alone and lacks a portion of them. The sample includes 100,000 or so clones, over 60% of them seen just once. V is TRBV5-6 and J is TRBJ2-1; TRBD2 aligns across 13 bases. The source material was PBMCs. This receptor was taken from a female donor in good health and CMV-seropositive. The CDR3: CASSRRTSGRTYNEQFF. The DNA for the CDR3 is TGTGCCAGCAGCCGACGGACTAGCGGGAGAACCTACAATGAGCAGTTCTTC.